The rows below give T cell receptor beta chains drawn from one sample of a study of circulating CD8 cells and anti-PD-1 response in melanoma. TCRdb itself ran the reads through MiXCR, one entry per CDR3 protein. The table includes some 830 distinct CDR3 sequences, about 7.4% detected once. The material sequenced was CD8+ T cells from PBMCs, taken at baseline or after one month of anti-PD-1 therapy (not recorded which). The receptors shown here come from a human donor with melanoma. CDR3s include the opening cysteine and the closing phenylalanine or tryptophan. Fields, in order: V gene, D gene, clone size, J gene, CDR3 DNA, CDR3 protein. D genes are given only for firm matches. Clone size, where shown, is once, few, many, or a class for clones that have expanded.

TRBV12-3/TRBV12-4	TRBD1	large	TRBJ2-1	TGTGCCAGCAGCCCGGGACAGGGGGGAAGGAATGAGCAGTTCTTC	CASSPGQGGRNEQFF
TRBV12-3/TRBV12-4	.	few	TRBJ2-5	TGTGCCAGCAGTTTCTCCAACCAAGAGACCCAGTACTTC	CASSFSNQETQYF
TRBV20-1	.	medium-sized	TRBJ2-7	TGCAGTGCTACCAGCCAGGGGTACGAGCAGTACTTC	CSATSQGYEQYF
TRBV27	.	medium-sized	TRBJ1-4	TGTGCCAGCAGTCCTGGGGGAGCTAATGAAAAACTGTTTTTT	CASSPGGANEKLFF
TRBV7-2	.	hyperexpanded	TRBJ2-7	TGTGCCAGCAGCTTACAGTTGGGGGGGCGGGAGCAGTACTTC	CASSLQLGGREQYF
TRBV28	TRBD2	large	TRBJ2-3	TGTGCCAGCAGGCCCGGGACTAGCGGGACTTTCCGCACAGATACGCAGTATTTT	CASRPGTSGTFRTDTQYF
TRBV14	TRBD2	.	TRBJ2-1	TGCGCCAGCAGCCAACTGTTTCTAGCGGGGCCGTACAATGAGCGGTTCTTC	CASSQLFLAGPYNERFF
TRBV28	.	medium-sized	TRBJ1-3	TGTGCCAGCAGACATGACACTTCCTCTGGAAACACCATATATTTT	CASRHDTSSGNTIYF
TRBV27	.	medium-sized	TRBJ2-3	TGTGCCAGCAGTTTTGGCTGGGGACGTGGCACAGATACGCAGTATTTT	CASSFGWGRGTDTQYF
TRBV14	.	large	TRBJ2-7	TGTGCCAGCAGCCAAGACGGAGGGCAAGACAGATACGAGCAGTACTTC	CASSQDGGQDRYEQYF
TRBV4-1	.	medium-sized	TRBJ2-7	TGCGCCAGCAGCCAAACGGTAGGCGGGGAGTTCTACGAGCAGTACTTC	CASSQTVGGEFYEQYF
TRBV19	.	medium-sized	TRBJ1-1	TGTGCCAGTAGCACCAGGGATCCCACCTCCAACACTGAAGCTTTCTTT	CASSTRDPTSNTEAFF
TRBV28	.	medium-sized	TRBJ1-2	TGTGCCAGCAGTTTTCAGAATAGTAACTATGGCTACACCTTC	CASSFQNSNYGYTF
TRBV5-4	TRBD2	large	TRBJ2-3	TGTGCCAGCAGCTTGTTCCGGGGGGAGGACACAGATACGCAGTATTTT	CASSLFRGEDTDTQYF
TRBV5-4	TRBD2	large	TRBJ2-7	TGTGCCAGCAGCTTATCGGGAGGCTACGAGCAGTACTTC	CASSLSGGYEQYF
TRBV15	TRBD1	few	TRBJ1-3	TGTGCCACCGGCAGTGAACTGGCCGGGACAGGGGGCTCTGGAAACACCATATATTTT	CATGSELAGTGGSGNTIYF
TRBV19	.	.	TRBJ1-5	TGTGCCAGCAGCGGACGGGGCGGCAATCAGCCCCAGCATTTT	CASSGRGGNQPQHF
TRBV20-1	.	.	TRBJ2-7	TGCAGTGCTAGAGACCTCCTACAGGTATCCGAGCAGTACTTC	CSARDLLQVSEQYF
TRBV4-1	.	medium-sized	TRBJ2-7	TGCGCCAGCAGCCAAGTTCACAGCGGAGGCTCCTACGAGCAGTACTTC	CASSQVHSGGSYEQYF
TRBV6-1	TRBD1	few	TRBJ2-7	TGTGCCAGCAGTGAAGGGGACAGCTCCTACGAGCAGTACTTC	CASSEGDSSYEQYF
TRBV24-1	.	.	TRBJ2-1	TGCGCCACCAGTGATTTGGCGGGGGCGCCGTATGGGCAGTTCTTC	CATSDLAGAPYGQFF
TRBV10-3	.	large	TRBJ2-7	TGTGCCATCAGTGGGGCGGCGACATCTTCCTACGAGCAGTACTTC	CAISGAATSSYEQYF